The 27 T cell receptor beta chains below come from one sample, sequenced in a study of vaccination and CD4 T cells after COVID-19. Treatment given: approximately 9-day PBMC culture with coronavirus spike peptide pools or control peptides (ViraFEST assay). The antigens these receptors bind are not known. Sequencing of cultured CD4+ T cell DNA used the Oncomine TCR Beta short-read assay. TCRdb reprocessed the PCR reads via MiXCR and lists one record per CDR3 protein. The sample has roughly 16,000 distinct CDR3 sequences; less than 50% are singletons. Material: CD4+ T cells from blood, cultured in vitro, obtained after SARS-CoV-2 vaccination. The receptors derive from a human donor who had recovered from COVID-19.

This clonotype was recorded a few times. The V call is TRBV6-1, the J call TRBJ1-5; 7 bases are a match to TRBD1. Germline CDR1 and CDR2: MNHNS and SASEGT. Trimming removed 5 bases from V and 5 bases from J; junction bases left unmatched: 6. The CDR3 is made up of 14 amino acids. In nucleotides, the CDR3 is TGTGCCAGCAGTCCCGGGACAGAGCATCAGCCCCAGCATTTT. This encodes CASSPGTEHQPQHF.

Turning to this clonotype: Because the CDR3's place on the DNA is in doubt, the DNA is left out and the CDR3 is given as listed by TCRdb. The chain has TRBV5-4 and TRBJ1-5. Counting both end residues, the CDR3 totals 24 amino acids. Germline V lookup: CDR1 SGHNT, CDR2 YYREEE (reference sequence). The CDR3 region is CASTNQTSMYLCASSFDSNQPQHF.

The chain has TRBV5-1 and TRBJ2-1; 7 nucleotides line up with TRBD2. The CDR3 extends over 14 amino acids. The ends lost 1 base at V and 9 bases at J; junction bases unmatched: 7. Germline loops: CDR1 SGHRS, CDR2 YFSETQ. As DNA, the CDR3 is TGCGCCAGCAGCTTGATGCGGGAGCAGGCTGAGCAGTTCTTC. Its translation is CASSLMREQAEQFF.

There are a few counts of this clonotype. V is TRBV6-1 and J is TRBJ1-5; unclear D gene. This CDR3 has 15 residues. Trimming removed 1 base at V and 6 bases at J, with 13 bases between. The germline CDR1 and CDR2 sequences are MNHNS and SASEGT. CDR3 nucleotides: TGTGCCAGCAGTGAAGGGGAGGTACCAGGTCAGCCCCAGCATTTT. Its translation is CASSEGEVPGQPQHF.

The rearrangement uses TRBV7-8 and TRBJ2-1, with TRBD1 identical over 8 bases. The CDR3 sequence is 13 residues long. Germline V gene lookup returns CDR1 SGHVS and CDR2 FQNEAQ. The junction had 2 bases not matched to a gene; V was cut back by 5 bases and J by 5 bases. The CDR3 bases are TGTGCCAGCAGCCGGGACAGGAACAATGAGCAGTTCTTC. It specifies CASSRDRNNEQFF.

This clonotype was counted only a few times. This chain connects TRBV6-1 to TRBJ1-1; D gene uncertain. The CDR3 has 12 amino acids. Trimming cost V 8 bases and J 5 bases, with 12 bases left between them. Germline CDR1 is MNHNS and CDR2 is SASEGT. The CDR3 nucleotides read TGTGCCAGCGGGTTTTTTGGAACTGAAGCTTTCTTT. It yields the protein CASGFFGTEAFF.

The chain carries TRBV20-1 and TRBJ2-2; 7 bases fit TRBD2. The V gene's germline CDR1 is DFQATT and CDR2 SNEGSKA (reference sequence). V shed 3 bases, J shed 2 bases, and the junction held 12 bases outside the gene matches. There are 17 residues in the CDR3. CDR3 loop: CSASSGTAGLNTGELFF. In DNA, the CDR3 is TGCAGTGCTAGTAGTGGAACAGCGGGACTTAACACCGGGGAGCTGTTTTTT.

This clonotype has only a few counts. The chain employs TRBV11-2 and TRBJ1-1; 8 nucleotides line up with TRBD1. Germline V gives CDR1 SGHAT, CDR2 FQNNGV. V was clipped by 4 bases and J by 4 bases; unmatched bases: 5. The CDR3 is 14 residues long. For the CDR3, the DNA is TGTGCCAGCAGCTCGAGGACAGGGAGCACTGAAGCTTTCTTT. Protein product: CASSSRTGSTEAFF.

This clonotype was picked up one time. The V call is TRBV7-3, the J call TRBJ2-3; TRBD2 aligns across 8 bases. Trimming cost V 4 bases and J 4 bases; bases outside gene matches: 10. Germline values: CDR1 SGHTA, CDR2 FQGTGA. This CDR3 is 16 amino acids long. CDR3 sequence: CASSSSGTRTSDTQYF. CDR3 nucleotides: TGTGCCAGCAGCTCCTCCGGGACTAGAACTTCAGATACGCAGTATTTT.

The chain employs TRBV20-1 and TRBJ2-3; 11 nucleotides line up with TRBD2. Per germline, CDR1 DFQATT and CDR2 SNEGSKA (reference sequence). J gave up 3 bases and V 5 bases, and 4 bases lay outside the gene matches. This CDR3 spans 14 amino acids. DNA of the CDR3: TGCAGTGCTTTCCTAGCGGGAGGTACAGATACGCAGTATTTT. Residues: CSAFLAGGTDTQYF.

This chain joins TRBV2 and TRBJ2-1; D gene ambiguous. The CDR3 extends over 14 amino acids. Germline loops: CDR1 SNHLY, CDR2 FYNNEI. The ends were cut back, 4 bases at V and 6 bases at J, with 13 bases in the middle. CDR3: CASSGMYKVNEQFF. The CDR3 coding sequence is TGTGCCAGCAGTGGTATGTATAAGGTCAATGAGCAGTTCTTC.

A few counts support this clonotype. CDR3 bases: TGCAGTGCTAGAAGACTACTCTATTCCTACGAGCAGTACTTC. Its translation: CSARRLLYSYEQYF. This rearrangement joins TRBV20-1 to TRBJ2-7; D perhaps matches TRBD2 (5 bases). V lost 2 bases and J 1 base, leaving 12 bases between the germline ends. Germline CDR1 is DFQATT and CDR2 is SNEGSKA (reference sequence). This CDR3 has 14 residues.

This rearrangement joins TRBV12-3 or TRBV12-4 to TRBJ1-5; D may be TRBD1 (6 bases). Trimming shortened V by 5 bases and J by 2 bases, and 25 bases separated the two germline ends. There are 19 residues in the CDR3. The CDR3 coding sequence is TGTGCCAGCAGTGGGCGGGGTAGGGTGGACAGATTCGGCAATCAGCCCCAGCATTTT. Protein: CASSGRGRVDRFGNQPQHF.

J is TRBJ2-5 and V is TRBV2, with TRBD2 matching over 10 bases. Germline V CDR1 and CDR2: SNHLY, FYNNEI. J was trimmed by 9 bases and V by 9 bases; bases with no gene match: 16. The CDR3 loop spans 15 amino acids. This CDR3 reads CASARGLAGAGAQYF. CDR3 DNA sequence: TGTGCCAGTGCTCGGGGGCTAGCGGGGGCCGGGGCCCAGTACTTC.

This clonotype turned up a few times. The chain carries TRBV11-2 and TRBJ1-3; D gene ambiguous. Germline V gene sequence: CDR1 SGHAT, CDR2 FQNNGV. The CDR3 is made up of 13 amino acids. Trimming cost V 0 bases and J 5 bases, with 5 bases left between them. The DNA for the CDR3 is TGTGCCAGCAGCTTAGATCGTCGAAACACCATATATTTT. This translates into CASSLDRRNTIYF.

The chain links TRBV5-1 to TRBJ2-5; no definite D call. The V gene's germline CDR1 is SGHRS and CDR2 YFSETQ. CDR3 length: 15 residues. Between the trimmed V and J ends, which lost 0 bases and 1 base, there was a span of 10 bases. CDR3 DNA sequence: TGCGCCAGCAGCTTGGGCTCAGGCCTCCAAGAGACCCAGTACTTC. It is translated as CASSLGSGLQETQYF. Full variable domain (outside the CDR3, taken from reference TRBV5-1 and TRBJ2-5): KAGVTQTPRYLIKTRGQQVTLSCSPISGHRSVSWYQQTPGQGLQFLFEYFSETQRNKGNFPGRFSGRQFSNSRSEMNVSTLELGDSALYLCASSLGSGLQETQYFGPGTRLLVL.

The chain recombines TRBV10-3 with TRBJ2-5; TRBD2 might be the D (5 bases). V was clipped by 5 bases and J by 3 bases, with 16 bases between them. CDR1 and CDR2 from the germline V gene are ENHRY and SYGVKD. CDR3 length: 15 amino acids. CDR3 bases: TGTGCCATCAGTCCCGCCCGGGGAAGGAAAGAGACCCAGTACTTC. Amino acids: CAISPARGRKETQYF.

This clonotype showed up just a few times. The chain recombines TRBV7-2 with TRBJ2-3, with a possible D match to TRBD1 (5 bases). This CDR3 is built from 15 residues. The germline V gene has CDR1 SGHTA and CDR2 FQGNSA. The V end lost 2 bases, the J end lost 3 bases, and 12 bases lay between the germline ends. The CDR3 region is CASSLSQGSTDTQYF. In DNA form, the CDR3 reads TGTGCCAGCAGCTTATCCCAGGGTAGTACAGATACGCAGTATTTT.

This clonotype rates as medium-sized. This chain uses TRBV20-1 with TRBJ2-1; the D gene is possibly TRBD2 (6 bases). Germline CDR1 DFQATT, CDR2 SNEGSKA (reference sequence). The CDR3 consists of 11 residues. CDR3 nucleotides: TGCGGGGGGAGCTCCTACAATGAGCAGTTCTTC. It translates to CGGSSYNEQFF.

The genes are TRBV4-2 and TRBJ2-5; 15 positions match TRBD2. With V trimmed by 0 bases and J by 0 bases, 14 bases remained unmatched. The germline V gene has CDR1 LGHNA and CDR2 YNFKEQ. This CDR3 spans 22 amino acids. CDR3 bases: TGTGCCAGCAGCCAAGATTACTTATCTTGGACTAGCGGGAGGGTAGACCAAGAGACCCAGTACTTC. Translation gives CASSQDYLSWTSGRVDQETQYF.

CDR3 coding DNA: TGCAGTGCCCGACGAGGACTGGGTGGCTACACCTTC. Amino acids: CSARRGLGGYTF. The rearrangement links TRBV20-1 to TRBJ1-2; D gene uncertain. Germline CDR1 is DFQATT and CDR2 is SNEGSKA (reference sequence). Trimming shortened V by 6 bases and J by 7 bases, and 15 bases separated the two germline ends. The CDR3 consists of 12 residues.

This clonotype is deemed medium-sized. The DNA for the CDR3 is TGTGCCAGCAGCCAAGGGACAGCGTACAATGAGCAGTTCTTC. The encoded protein is CASSQGTAYNEQFF. This sequence joins TRBV7-3 and TRBJ2-1; 7 bases map to TRBD1. The CDR3 sequence is 14 residues long. In germline, CDR1 is SGHTA, CDR2 FQGTGA. V was pared by 5 bases and J by 4 bases, with 5 bases of the junction left unmatched. Complete variable domain (other parts from reference TRBV7-3 and TRBJ2-1): GAGVSQTPSNKVTEKGKYVELRCDPISGHTALYWYRQSLGQGPEFLIYFQGTGAADDSGLPNDRFFAVRPEGSVSTLKIQRTERGDSAVYLCASSQGTAYNEQFFGPGTRLTVL.

The chain recombines TRBV28 with TRBJ1-3, with D possibly being TRBD1 (5 bases). V shed 3 bases and J shed 2 bases, with 8 bases lying between them. CDR1 MDHEN and CDR2 SYDVKM come from the germline V gene. The CDR3 is made up of 14 amino acids. The CDR3 loop is CASSLGDPGNTIYF. The CDR3 DNA reads as TGTGCCAGCAGTTTGGGGGACCCTGGAAACACCATATATTTT.

This clonotype was detected a few times. The gene calls are TRBV20-1 and TRBJ1-5; TRBD1 is a possible D gene (6 bases). The V end was cut by 1 base, the J end by 0 bases, with 10 bases between. The CDR3 has 15 residues. Germline V gene data show CDR1 as DFQATT and CDR2 as SNEGSKA (reference sequence). The CDR3 is CSARVPGDSNQPQHF. The CDR3 region has the DNA TGCAGTGCTAGAGTACCAGGGGATAGCAATCAGCCCCAGCATTTT.

This sequence joins TRBV14 and TRBJ2-4; D is perhaps TRBD1 or TRBD2 (6 bases each). Germline CDR1 and CDR2: SGHDN and FVKESK. This CDR3 spans 14 amino acids. The V end was cut by 1 base, the J end by 6 bases, with 10 bases between. The CDR3 sequence is CASSQVGGRNIQYF. DNA for the CDR3: TGTGCCAGCAGCCAAGTCGGGGGCAGAAACATTCAGTACTTC.

The chain has TRBV20-1 and TRBJ2-3; either TRBD1 or TRBD2 may fit D (5 bases each). V lost 3 bases and J 3 bases, leaving 22 bases between the germline ends. Germline V gene sequence: CDR1 DFQATT, CDR2 SNEGSKA (reference sequence). The CDR3 length is 17 residues. CDR3 sequence reads: CSASVSGVRGTTDTQYF. Here the CDR3 DNA reads TGCAGTGCTAGTGTATCGGGCGTGAGGGGCACGACAGATACGCAGTATTTT.

This clonotype has a handful of counts. J is TRBJ1-2 and V is TRBV19, with D perhaps TRBD1 (6 bases). This CDR3 is 13 amino acids long. V gave up 4 bases and J gave up 2 bases, with 8 bases separating them. Germline V gene data show CDR1 as LNHDA and CDR2 as SQIVND (reference sequence). CDR3 DNA sequence: TGTGCCAGTAGTAAGGACAGAAACTATGGCTACACCTTC. It translates to CASSKDRNYGYTF.